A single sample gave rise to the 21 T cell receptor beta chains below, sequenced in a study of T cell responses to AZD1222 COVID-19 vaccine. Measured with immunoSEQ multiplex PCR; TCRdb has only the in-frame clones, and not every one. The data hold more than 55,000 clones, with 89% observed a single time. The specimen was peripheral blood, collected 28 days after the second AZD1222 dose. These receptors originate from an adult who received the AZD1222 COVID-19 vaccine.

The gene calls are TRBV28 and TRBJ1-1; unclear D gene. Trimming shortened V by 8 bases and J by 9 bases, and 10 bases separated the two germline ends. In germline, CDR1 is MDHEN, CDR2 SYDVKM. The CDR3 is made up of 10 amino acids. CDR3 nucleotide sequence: TGTGCCAGCGCTCGGGCCCAAGCTTTCTTT. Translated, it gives CASARAQAFF.

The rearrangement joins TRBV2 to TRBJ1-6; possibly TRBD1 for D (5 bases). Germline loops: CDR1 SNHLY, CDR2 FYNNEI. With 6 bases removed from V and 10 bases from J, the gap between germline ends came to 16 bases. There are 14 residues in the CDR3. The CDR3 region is CASSRDPKESPLHF. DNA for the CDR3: TGTGCCAGCAGCCGGGACCCCAAGGAGTCACCCCTCCACTTT.

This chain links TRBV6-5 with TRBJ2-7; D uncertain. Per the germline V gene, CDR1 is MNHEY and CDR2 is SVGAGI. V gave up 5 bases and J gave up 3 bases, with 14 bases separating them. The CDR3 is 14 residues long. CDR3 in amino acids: CASSRSRMNYEQYF. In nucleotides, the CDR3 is TGTGCCAGCAGTCGCAGTAGAATGAACTACGAGCAGTACTTC.

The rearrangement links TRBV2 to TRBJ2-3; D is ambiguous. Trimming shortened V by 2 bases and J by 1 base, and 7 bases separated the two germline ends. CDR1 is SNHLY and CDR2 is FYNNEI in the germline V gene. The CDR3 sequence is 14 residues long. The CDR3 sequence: CASSESSRTDTQYF. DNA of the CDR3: TGTGCCAGCAGTGAATCCTCGCGCACAGATACGCAGTATTTT.

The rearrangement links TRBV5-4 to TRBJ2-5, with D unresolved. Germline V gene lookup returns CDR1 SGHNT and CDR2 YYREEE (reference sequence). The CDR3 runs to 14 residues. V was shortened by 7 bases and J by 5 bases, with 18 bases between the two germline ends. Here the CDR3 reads CASGMENTQETQYF. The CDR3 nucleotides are TGTGCCAGCGGTATGGAGAACACACAGGAGACCCAGTACTTC.

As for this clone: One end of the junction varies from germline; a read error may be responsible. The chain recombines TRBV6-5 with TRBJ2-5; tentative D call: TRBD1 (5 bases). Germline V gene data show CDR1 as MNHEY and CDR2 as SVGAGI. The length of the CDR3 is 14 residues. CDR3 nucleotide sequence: TGTGCCAGCAGTTACGGACAACGTCCGGAGACCCGGTACTTC. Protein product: CASSYGQRPETRYF.

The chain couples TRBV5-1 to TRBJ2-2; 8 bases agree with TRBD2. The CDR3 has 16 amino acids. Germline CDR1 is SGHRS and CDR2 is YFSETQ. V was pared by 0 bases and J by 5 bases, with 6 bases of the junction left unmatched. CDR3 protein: CASSLASGSMTGELFF. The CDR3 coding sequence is TGCGCCAGCAGCTTGGCCAGCGGGAGTATGACCGGGGAGCTGTTTTTT.

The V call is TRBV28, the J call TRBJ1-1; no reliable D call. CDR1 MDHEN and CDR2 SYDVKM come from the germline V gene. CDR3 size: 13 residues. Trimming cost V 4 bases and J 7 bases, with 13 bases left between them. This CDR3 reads CASSSPAPGEAFF. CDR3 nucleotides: TGTGCCAGCAGTTCCCCCGCTCCGGGTGAAGCTTTCTTT. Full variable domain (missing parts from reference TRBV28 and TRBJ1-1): DVKVTQSSRYLVKRTGEKVFLECVQDMDHENMFWYRQDPGLGLRLIYFSYDVKMKEKGDIPEGYSVSREKKERFSLILESASTNQTSMYLCASSSPAPGEAFFGQGTRLTVV.

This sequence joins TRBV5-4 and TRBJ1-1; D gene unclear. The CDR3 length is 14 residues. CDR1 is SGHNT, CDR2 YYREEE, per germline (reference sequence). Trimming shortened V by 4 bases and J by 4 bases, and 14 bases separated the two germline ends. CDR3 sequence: CASSPGLRGTEAFF. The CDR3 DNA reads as TGTGCCAGCAGCCCCGGATTAAGAGGCACTGAAGCTTTCTTT.

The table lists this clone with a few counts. In nucleotides, the CDR3 is TGTGCCAGCAGCAGGGACTTGGGGGATACCGGGGAGCTGTTTTTT. Its translation is CASSRDLGDTGELFF. The J gene is TRBJ2-2, the V gene TRBV9; a possible D gene is TRBD2 (6 bases). The CDR3 totals 15 residues. Trimming shortened V by 4 bases and J by 5 bases, and 15 bases separated the two germline ends. Per germline, CDR1 SGDLS and CDR2 YYNGEE.

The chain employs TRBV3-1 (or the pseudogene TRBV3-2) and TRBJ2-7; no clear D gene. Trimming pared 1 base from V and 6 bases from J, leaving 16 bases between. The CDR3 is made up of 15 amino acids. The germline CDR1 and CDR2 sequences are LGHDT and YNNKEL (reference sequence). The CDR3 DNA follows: TGTGCCAGCAGCCAAGTACCGTGGGCGGAAATCGAGCAGTACTTC. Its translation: CASSQVPWAEIEQYF.

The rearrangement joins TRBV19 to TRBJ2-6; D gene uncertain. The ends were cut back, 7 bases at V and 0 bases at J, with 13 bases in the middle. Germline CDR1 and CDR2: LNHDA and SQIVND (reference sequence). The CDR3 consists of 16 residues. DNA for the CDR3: TGTGCCAGTAAAGGCTCAGACGCCTCTGGGGCCAACGTCCTGACTTTC. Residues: CASKGSDASGANVLTF.

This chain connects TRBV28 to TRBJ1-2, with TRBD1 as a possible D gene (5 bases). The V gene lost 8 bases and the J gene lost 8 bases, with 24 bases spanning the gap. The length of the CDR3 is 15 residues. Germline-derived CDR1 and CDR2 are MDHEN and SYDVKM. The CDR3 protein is CASGVDGTTTWGYTF. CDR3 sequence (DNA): TGTGCCAGCGGTGTCGACGGGACCACCACCTGGGGCTACACCTTC.

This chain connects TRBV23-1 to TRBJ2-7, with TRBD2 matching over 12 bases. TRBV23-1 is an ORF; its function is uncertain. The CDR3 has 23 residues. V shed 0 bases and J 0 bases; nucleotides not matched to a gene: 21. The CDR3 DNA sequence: TGCGCCAGCAGTCAATCGTGGCGCCTAGCGGGAGGGCCTGGATCCCACAGCTCCTACGAGCAGTACTTC. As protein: CASSQSWRLAGGPGSHSSYEQYF.

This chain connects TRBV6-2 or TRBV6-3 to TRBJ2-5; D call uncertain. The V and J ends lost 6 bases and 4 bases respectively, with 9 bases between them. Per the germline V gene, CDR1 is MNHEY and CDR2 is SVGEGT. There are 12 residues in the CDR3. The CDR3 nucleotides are TGTGCCAGCAGCCGGATGTCAGAGACCCAGTACTTC. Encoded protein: CASSRMSETQYF.

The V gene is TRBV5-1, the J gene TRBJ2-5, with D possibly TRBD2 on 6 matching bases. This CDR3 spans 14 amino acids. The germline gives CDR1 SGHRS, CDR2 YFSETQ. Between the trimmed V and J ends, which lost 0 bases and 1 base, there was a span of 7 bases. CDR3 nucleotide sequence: TGCGCCAGCAGCTTGGGGACTACCCAAGAGACCCAGTACTTC. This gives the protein CASSLGTTQETQYF.

Here the CDR3 reads CASSERRQNSPLHF. The CDR3 DNA sequence: TGTGCCAGCAGTGAGCGTCGACAGAATTCACCCCTCCACTTT. This chain joins TRBV25-1 and TRBJ1-6; the D gene is possibly TRBD1 (5 bases). Germline assignment: CDR1 MGHDK and CDR2 SYGVNS. Trimming took 3 bases from V and 7 from J, leaving 10 bases between them. This CDR3 spans 14 amino acids.

This chain's CDR3 is CATSAPSQGWITDTQYF. CDR3 DNA sequence: TGTGCCACCAGTGCCCCCTCCCAGGGATGGATCACAGATACGCAGTATTTT. The genes are TRBV24-1 and TRBJ2-3; perhaps TRBD1 as D (5 bases). There are 17 residues in the CDR3. Trimming shortened V by 5 bases and J by 2 bases, and 19 bases separated the two germline ends. Germline CDR1 and CDR2: KGHDR and SFDVKD.

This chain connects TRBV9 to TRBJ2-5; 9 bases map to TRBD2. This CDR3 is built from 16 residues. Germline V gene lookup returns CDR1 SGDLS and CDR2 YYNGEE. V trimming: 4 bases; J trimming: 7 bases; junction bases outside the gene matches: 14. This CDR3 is CASSQQAAGGAGTQYF. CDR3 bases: TGTGCCAGCAGCCAACAAGCAGCGGGGGGAGCTGGGACCCAGTACTTC. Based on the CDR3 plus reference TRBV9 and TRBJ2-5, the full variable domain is DSGVTQTPKHLITATGQRVTLRCSPRSGDLSVYWYQQSLDQGLQFLIQYYNGEERAKGNILERFSAQQFPDLHSELNLSSLELGDSALYFCASSQQAAGGAGTQYFGPGTRLLVL.

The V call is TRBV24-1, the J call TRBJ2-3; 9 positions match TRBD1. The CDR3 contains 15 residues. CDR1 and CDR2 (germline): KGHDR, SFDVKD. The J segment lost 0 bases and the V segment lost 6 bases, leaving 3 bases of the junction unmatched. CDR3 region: CATSSGTGSTDTQYF. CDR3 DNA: TGTGCCACCAGTTCCGGGACAGGGAGCACAGATACGCAGTATTTT.

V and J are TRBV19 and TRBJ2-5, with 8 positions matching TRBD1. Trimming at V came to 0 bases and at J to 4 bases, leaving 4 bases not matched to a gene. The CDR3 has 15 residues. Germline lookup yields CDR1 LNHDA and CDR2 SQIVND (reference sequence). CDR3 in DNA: TGTGCCAGTAGTATAGACGGACAGGGTAGAGAGACCCAGTACTTC. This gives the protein CASSIDGQGRETQYF.